The 9 T cell receptor beta chains presented below share a single source sample, sequenced in a study of T-cell memory formation after mild COVID-19. TCRdb re-called the 5' RACE reads through MiXCR, storing one row per CDR3 protein. The sample consists of 130,000 to 150,000 distinct CDR3 sequences, 6% to 7% of them appearing once. Sequencing input: PBMCs or a T cell subset sorted from them (not recorded which). The receptors were sampled from an adult woman who had mild COVID-19 (a few samples of this study predate the infection). Cell type and time point are not known.

The table lists this clonotype with many counts. The CDR3 region has the DNA TGTGCCAGCAGTAACGACCGTACTCCCCTCCACTTT. Translating gives CASSNDRTPLHF. V is TRBV6-2 or TRBV6-3 and J is TRBJ1-6; D not certain. Trimming took off 5 bases at V and 13 bases at J, with 12 bases between the two ends. CDR1 and CDR2 from the germline V gene are MNHEY and SVGEGT. This CDR3 contains 12 residues.

The chain combines TRBV5-1 with TRBJ2-7; 8 bases map to TRBD2. Per germline, CDR1 SGHRS and CDR2 YFSETQ. With V trimmed by 4 bases and J by 4 bases, 7 bases remained unmatched. The CDR3 is made up of 14 amino acids. The CDR3 sequence is CASSRGGGMYEQYF. CDR3 nucleotides: TGCGCCAGCAGCCGTGGCGGGGGGATGTACGAGCAGTACTTC. The whole variable domain, remainder taken from reference TRBV5-1 and TRBJ2-7, is KAGVTQTPRYLIKTRGQQVTLSCSPISGHRSVSWYQQTPGQGLQFLFEYFSETQRNKGNFPGRFSGRQFSNSRSEMNVSTLELGDSALYLCASSRGGGMYEQYFGPGTRLTVT.

This clonotype has a handful of counts. The chain combines TRBV7-2 with TRBJ2-1; TRBD2 matches 10 bases. The CDR3 extends over 15 amino acids. CDR1 SGHTA and CDR2 FQGNSA come from the germline V gene. V lost 4 bases to trimming and J lost 6 bases; unmatched junction nucleotides: 6. This CDR3 is CASSYSGGAGNEQFF. As DNA, the CDR3 is TGTGCCAGCAGCTACAGCGGGGGGGCGGGCAATGAGCAGTTCTTC.

In this sample, this clonotype turned up a few times. The chain links TRBV25-1 to TRBJ2-4; 10 nucleotides align to TRBD1. The germline gives CDR1 MGHDK, CDR2 SYGVNS. The CDR3 consists of 17 residues. V was clipped by 4 bases and J by 3 bases; unmatched bases: 9. For the CDR3, the DNA is TGTGCCAGCAGTGCAACCCCCGGGACAGGGGACAAAAACATTCAGTACTTC. Protein sequence: CASSATPGTGDKNIQYF.

This clonotype has at least ten counts. This sequence joins TRBV5-1 and TRBJ2-5; D assignment may be TRBD1 or TRBD2 (5 bases each). The CDR3 is made up of 15 amino acids. The ends were cut back, 4 bases at V and 0 bases at J, with 13 bases in the middle. Germline V gene sequence: CDR1 SGHRS, CDR2 YFSETQ. In DNA form, the CDR3 reads TGCGCCAGCAGCCCGGGACCAGGAAACCAAGAGACCCAGTACTTC. This encodes CASSPGPGNQETQYF.

The table lists this clonotype with many counts. This chain uses TRBV6-5 with TRBJ1-2; 9 bases agree with TRBD1. The germline V gene has CDR1 MNHEY and CDR2 SVGAGI. The CDR3 loop spans 14 amino acids. Trimming cost V 6 bases and J 4 bases; bases outside gene matches: 6. DNA of the CDR3: TGTGCCAGCAGATCGGGACAGGGCTTCTATGGCTACACCTTC. Residues: CASRSGQGFYGYTF.

A few counts support this clonotype. The rearrangement links TRBV7-8 to TRBJ2-1; possibly TRBD1 for D (6 bases). The V and J ends lost 2 bases and 5 bases respectively, with 13 bases between them. The CDR3 sequence is 15 residues long. Germline assignment: CDR1 SGHVS and CDR2 FQNEAQ. In DNA, the CDR3 is TGTGCCAGCAGCTTAACTAAATGGGACAACAATGAGCAGTTCTTC. It encodes CASSLTKWDNNEQFF.

This clonotype occurred many times. This chain joins TRBV7-9 and TRBJ2-5, with D hard to call. CDR1 and CDR2 (germline): SEHNR, FQNEAQ (reference sequence). The CDR3 is 14 amino acids. V was shortened by 1 base and J by 2 bases, with 8 bases between the two germline ends. This chain's CDR3 is CASSLGVGQETQYF. The CDR3 nucleotides read TGTGCCAGCAGCTTAGGGGTTGGGCAAGAGACCCAGTACTTC.

The chain employs TRBV6-5 and TRBJ1-2; TRBD1 aligns across 9 bases. The CDR3 sequence is 13 residues long. V shed 2 bases, J shed 6 bases, and the junction held 1 base outside the gene matches. Germline CDR1 MNHEY, CDR2 SVGAGI. The CDR3 DNA reads as TGTGCCAGCAGTTACGGGGACAGGGATGGCTACACCTTC. Amino acids: CASSYGDRDGYTF.